These 21 T cell receptor beta chains share one sample of origin, sequenced in a study of regulatory T cells in long-lasting Graves disease. The authors built TCR beta libraries using iRepertoire HTBI primers and Arm-PCR of CDR3 regions. TCRdb passed the multiplex PCR reads through MiXCR, listing each CDR3 protein once. The repertoire has about 620,000 distinct CDR3 sequences, roughly 15% of them found once; the top ten carry approximately 18%. Specified time point: newly diagnosed GD, antithyroid drugs for less than 3 months. PBMCs provided the RNA from which the TCR library was made. The same sample was also studied in work on T cells in Graves' hyperthyroidism and ophthalmopathy.

The source material was peripheral blood mononuclear cells (PBMCs), sampled at new diagnosis, from a patient treated with antithyroid drugs. These receptors originate from a woman aged 25 to 39 with Graves disease.

This rearrangement joins TRBV6-9 to TRBJ2-5; D is undetermined. Germline V gives CDR1 MNHGY, CDR2 SVAAGI. V was pared by 3 bases and J by 5 bases, with 13 bases between. The CDR3 has 14 amino acids. CDR3 coding DNA: TGTGCCAGCAGTTACTACCTGGTGCGGGAGACCCAGTACTTC. The encoded protein is CASSYYLVRETQYF.

The rearrangement joins TRBV7-9 to TRBJ1-1; 7 bases map to TRBD1. V lost 4 bases and J lost 4; bases outside the gene matches: 9. This CDR3 comprises 15 residues. The germline V gene has CDR1 SEHNR and CDR2 FQNEAQ (reference sequence). DNA for the CDR3: TGTGCCAGCAGCTACGCAGGGGGGCAGGCCACTGAAGCTTTCTTT. Protein sequence: CASSYAGGQATEAFF. Together with reference TRBV7-9 and TRBJ1-1, the CDR3 gives the full variable domain: DTGVSQNPRHKITKRGQNVTFRCDPISEHNRLYWYRQTLGQGPEFLTYFQNEAQLEKSRLLSDRFSAERPKGSFSTLEIQRTEQGDSAMYLCASSYAGGQATEAFFGQGTRLTVV.

The V gene is TRBV7-9, the J gene TRBJ1-2; D might be TRBD1 (6 bases). The germline CDR1 and CDR2 sequences are SEHNR and FQNEAQ (reference sequence). CDR3 length: 16 amino acids. The V gene lost 1 base and the J gene lost 4 bases, with 16 bases spanning the gap. CDR3 in DNA: TGTGCCAGCAGCTTAGTCCTGACAGGTTGGGTCTATGGCTACACCTTC. This codes for CASSLVLTGWVYGYTF. The whole variable domain, remainder taken from reference TRBV7-9 and TRBJ1-2, is DTGVSQNPRHKITKRGQNVTFRCDPISEHNRLYWYRQTLGQGPEFLTYFQNEAQLEKSRLLSDRFSAERPKGSFSTLEIQRTEQGDSAMYLCASSLVLTGWVYGYTFGSGTRLTVV.

The genes are TRBV19 and TRBJ2-1, with TRBD2 identical over 13 bases. Germline V lookup: CDR1 LNHDA, CDR2 SQIVND (reference sequence). V was clipped by 6 bases and J by 0 bases; unmatched bases: 23. The CDR3 has 23 residues. CDR3 in DNA: TGTGCCAGTAGGTCCCCCTCCCGGGCGTCGGGACTAGCGGGATTCTACTCCTACAATGAGCAGTTCTTC. Protein: CASRSPSRASGLAGFYSYNEQFF.

This chain uses TRBV14 with TRBJ1-3; tentatively, D is TRBD1 (6 bases). Germline CDR1 SGHDN, CDR2 FVKESK. The ends were cut back, 5 bases at V and 0 bases at J, with 14 bases in the middle. The CDR3 contains 16 residues. In DNA form, the CDR3 reads TGTGCCAGCAGCACCCTTTCAGGGGACTCTGGAAACACCATATATTTT. Its protein is CASSTLSGDSGNTIYF.

This clonotype was detected many times. This chain links TRBV7-3 with TRBJ2-5; 8 nucleotides line up with TRBD2. Trimming took 1 base from V and 2 from J; bases not matched to a gene: 6. Germline V gene sequence: CDR1 SGHTA, CDR2 FQGTGA. The CDR3 is 16 residues long. CDR3 protein: CASSLKAGVGQETQYF. The CDR3 DNA reads TGTGCCAGCAGCTTAAAAGCGGGAGTGGGGCAAGAGACCCAGTACTTC.

The rearrangement links TRBV2 to TRBJ1-6, with 9 bases fitting TRBD1. J gave up 7 bases and V 7 bases, and 8 bases lay outside the gene matches. This CDR3 comprises 15 residues. Germline values: CDR1 SNHLY, CDR2 FYNNEI. DNA of the CDR3: TGTGCCAGCAAAAGCATGGGGACAGGGAATTCACCCCTCCACTTT. Translating it yields CASKSMGTGNSPLHF.

This clonotype was counted a few times. This rearrangement joins TRBV5-1 to TRBJ1-2; the D gene is possibly TRBD1 (5 bases). Germline CDR1 is SGHRS and CDR2 is YFSETQ. V was shortened by 0 bases and J by 6 bases, with 15 bases between the two germline ends. CDR3 length: 15 amino acids. Here the CDR3 DNA reads TGCGCCAGCAGCTTGGGGGGTGCAGGGCTAGATGGCTACACCTTC. Protein: CASSLGGAGLDGYTF. The whole variable domain, remainder taken from reference TRBV5-1 and TRBJ1-2, is KAGVTQTPRYLIKTRGQQVTLSCSPISGHRSVSWYQQTPGQGLQFLFEYFSETQRNKGNFPGRFSGRQFSNSRSEMNVSTLELGDSALYLCASSLGGAGLDGYTFGSGTRLTVV.

This rearrangement joins TRBV24-1 to TRBJ1-5, with unresolved D. The CDR3 is 14 amino acids. Germline loops: CDR1 KGHDR, CDR2 SFDVKD. Trimming cost V 5 bases and J 4 bases, with 11 bases left between them. CDR3 in DNA: TGTGCCACCAGTGCCATCGGGAGGAATCAGCCCCAGCATTTT. Protein product: CATSAIGRNQPQHF.

At least ten counts were recorded for this clonotype. The gene calls are TRBV6-2 or TRBV6-3 and TRBJ2-7, with D possibly being TRBD1 (6 bases). CDR3 length: 18 amino acids. CDR1 and CDR2 from the germline V gene are MNHEY and SVGEGT. V was trimmed by 0 bases and J by 1 base, leaving 19 bases between them. CDR3 protein: CASSYSLRGTRISYEQYF. For the CDR3, the DNA is TGTGCCAGCAGTTACTCACTAAGGGGGACAAGGATTTCCTACGAGCAGTACTTC.

This clonotype was detected many times. This sequence joins TRBV28 and TRBJ1-1; D is perhaps TRBD1 (5 bases). CDR3 size: 14 residues. Germline CDR1 is MDHEN and CDR2 is SYDVKM. Trimming left V 7 bases short and J 1 base short, with 13 bases between. The CDR3 bases are TGTGCCAGCAAATCGACAGTGGAGAACACTGAAGCTTTCTTT. Encoded protein: CASKSTVENTEAFF.

This clonotype was picked up many times. This chain uses TRBV7-2 with TRBJ1-1, with D possibly matching TRBD1 (5 bases). Per the germline V gene, CDR1 is SGHTA and CDR2 is FQGNSA. V was shortened by 5 bases and J by 1 base, with 11 bases between the two germline ends. The CDR3 contains 14 residues. CDR3 protein: CASSPDRWNTEAFF. In DNA, the CDR3 is TGTGCCAGCAGCCCAGACAGATGGAACACTGAAGCTTTCTTT.

The rearrangement joins TRBV24-1 to TRBJ1-3; D ambiguous. The germline V gene encodes CDR1 KGHDR and CDR2 SFDVKD. The CDR3 has 16 residues. V dropped 2 bases and J dropped 4 bases, with 14 bases sitting between them. The CDR3: CATSDSHSTSGNTIYF. The CDR3 DNA reads as TGTGCCACCAGTGATTCCCACAGCACGAGCGGAAACACCATATATTTT.

The V gene is TRBV19, the J gene TRBJ2-1, with 7 nucleotides matching TRBD1. The CDR3 consists of 13 residues. V dropped 6 bases and J dropped 10; count of bases not matched to a gene: 9. The V gene's germline CDR1 is LNHDA and CDR2 SQIVND (reference sequence). CDR3 coding DNA: TGTGCCAGTAGCAGGGGACAGCCCGGGGAGCAGTTCTTC. Amino acid sequence: CASSRGQPGEQFF.

This chain links TRBV9 with TRBJ2-7, with 7 bases fitting TRBD2. Germline V gene lookup returns CDR1 SGDLS and CDR2 YYNGEE. Unmatched junction bases numbered 19, after V lost 4 bases and J lost 6 bases. CDR3 length: 17 amino acids. Here the CDR3 reads CASSRWFGGVTFGEQYF. The CDR3 region has the DNA TGTGCCAGCAGCAGGTGGTTTGGGGGGGTCACCTTCGGCGAGCAGTACTTC.

This clonotype was found many times. The chain links TRBV6-1 to TRBJ2-7, with 14 bases aligning to TRBD2. The CDR3 contains 16 residues. The trim removed 6 bases at V and 3 bases at J, leaving 7 bases unmatched. The germline CDR1 and CDR2 sequences are MNHNS and SASEGT. The CDR3 coding sequence is TGTGCCAGCAGCCCGGGACTAGCGGGAGCCCACTACGAGCAGTACTTC. This translates into CASSPGLAGAHYEQYF.

This clonotype was observed many times. The rearrangement links TRBV7-3 to TRBJ2-2, with 8 positions matching TRBD1. CDR1 and CDR2 from the germline V gene are SGHTA and FQGTGA. V shed 6 bases, J shed 7 bases, and the junction held 13 bases outside the gene matches. The CDR3 totals 16 residues. DNA for the CDR3: TGTGCCAGCAGTCAAACCGGGACAGGTTTCGTCGGGGAGCTGTTTTTT. As protein: CASSQTGTGFVGELFF.

V and J are TRBV7-3 and TRBJ2-3, with D perhaps matching TRBD1 (5 bases). The end of the DNA fits TRBJ1-5 better, so the J call may be wrong. CDR1 SGHTA and CDR2 FQGTGA come from the germline V gene. The CDR3 spans 14 residues. CDR3 amino acids: CASSRYGGSDTQHF. CDR3 in DNA: TGTGCCAGCAGCAGATATGGGGGTTCAGATACGCAGCATTTT.

The table lists this clonotype with many counts. This chain joins TRBV28 and TRBJ2-7, with 11 bases fitting TRBD2. CDR1 is MDHEN and CDR2 is SYDVKM in the germline V gene. The length of the CDR3 is 15 residues. V lost 6 bases and J lost 0; bases outside the gene matches: 4. CDR3 nucleotide sequence: TGTGCCAGCAGCCGAACTAGCGGGAGCTCCTACGAGCAGTACTTC. Amino acid sequence: CASSRTSGSSYEQYF.

The chain is built from TRBV7-8 and TRBJ2-1, with D unclear. With 2 bases removed from V and 6 bases from J, the gap between germline ends came to 11 bases. There are 14 residues in the CDR3. Germline V lookup: CDR1 SGHVS, CDR2 FQNEAQ. The CDR3 nucleotides are TGTGCCAGCAGCTTAACTATCCGGAGCAATGAGCAGTTCTTC. Its translation: CASSLTIRSNEQFF.

This clonotype has ten or more counts. The chain uses TRBV27 and TRBJ2-7; the D gene could be TRBD1 or TRBD2 (5 bases each). With 4 bases removed from V and 2 bases from J, the gap between germline ends came to 18 bases. In germline, CDR1 is MNHEY, CDR2 SMNVEV (reference sequence). This CDR3 is 16 amino acids long. The CDR3 reads CASSYGPGTKTYEQYF. The CDR3 DNA sequence: TGTGCCAGCAGTTATGGACCCGGGACGAAGACCTACGAGCAGTACTTC.